This T cell receptor beta chain was recovered during a study of identical twins. A template switching step contributed a universal primer site, while unique molecular identifiers were present in the cDNA. In TCRdb, the 5' RACE reads were re-called with MiXCR into one record per CDR3 protein. Among 650,000 to 750,000 distinct CDR3 sequences listed, roughly 20% were seen once. General observations from the study: Among monozygotic twins, out-of-frame TCR alpha sharing exceeded what models predicted.

This clonotype appeared a few times. The antigen remains unidentified. V shed 3 bases and J 3 bases; nucleotides not matched to a gene: 20. The CDR3 consists of 19 residues. CDR1 is DFQATT and CDR2 is SNEGSKA in the germline V gene (reference sequence). This sample also belongs to another study, concerning T cells expressing NK-cell markers. That publication notes: Sequenced donors, eight in total, included seven who were HCMV-seropositive and one who was seronegative. Also leading the CD3+CD56-NKG2C+ fraction in a handful of donors were these clonotypes.

This receptor was obtained from a woman under 30 in good health. The chain recombines TRBV20-1 with TRBJ1-5, with TRBD1 matching over 7 bases. Source material: PBMCs. This CDR3 is CSASVGPGQVTGNNQPQHF. The DNA of the CDR3 is TGCAGTGCTAGCGTCGGACCCGGACAGGTAACAGGTAACAATCAGCCCCAGCATTTT.